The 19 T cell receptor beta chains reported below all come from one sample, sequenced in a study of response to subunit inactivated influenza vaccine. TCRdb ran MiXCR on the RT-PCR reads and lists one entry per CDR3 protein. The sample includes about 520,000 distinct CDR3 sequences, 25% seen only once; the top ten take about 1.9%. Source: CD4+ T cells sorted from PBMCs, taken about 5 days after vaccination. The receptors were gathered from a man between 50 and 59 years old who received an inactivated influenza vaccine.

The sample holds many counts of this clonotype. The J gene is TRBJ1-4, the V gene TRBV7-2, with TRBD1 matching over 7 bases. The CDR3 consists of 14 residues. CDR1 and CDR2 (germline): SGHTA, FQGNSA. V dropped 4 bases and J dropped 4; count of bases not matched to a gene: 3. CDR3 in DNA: TGTGCCAGCAGCTGGGGACAGCATAATGAAAAACTGTTTTTT. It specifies CASSWGQHNEKLFF.

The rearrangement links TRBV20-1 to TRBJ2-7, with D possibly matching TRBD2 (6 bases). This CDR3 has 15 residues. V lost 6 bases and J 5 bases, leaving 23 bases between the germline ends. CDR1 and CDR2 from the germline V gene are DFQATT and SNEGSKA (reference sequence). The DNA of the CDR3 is TGCAGTGCCCTAGGGGAGGTATTTAGACAAAACGAGCAGTACTTC. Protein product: CSALGEVFRQNEQYF.

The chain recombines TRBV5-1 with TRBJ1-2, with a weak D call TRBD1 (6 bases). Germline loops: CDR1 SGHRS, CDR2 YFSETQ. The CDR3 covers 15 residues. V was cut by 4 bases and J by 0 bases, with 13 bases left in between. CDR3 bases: TGCGCCAGCAGCCCCCGGACAGATCCTAACTATGGCTACACCTTC. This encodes CASSPRTDPNYGYTF.

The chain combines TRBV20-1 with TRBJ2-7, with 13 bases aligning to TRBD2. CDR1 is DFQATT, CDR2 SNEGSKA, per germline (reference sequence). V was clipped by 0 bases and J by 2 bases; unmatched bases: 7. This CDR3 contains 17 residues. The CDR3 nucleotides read TGCAGTGCTAGAGATGGGGCAACTAGCGGGAGGGCCTACGAGCAGTACTTC. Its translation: CSARDGATSGRAYEQYF.

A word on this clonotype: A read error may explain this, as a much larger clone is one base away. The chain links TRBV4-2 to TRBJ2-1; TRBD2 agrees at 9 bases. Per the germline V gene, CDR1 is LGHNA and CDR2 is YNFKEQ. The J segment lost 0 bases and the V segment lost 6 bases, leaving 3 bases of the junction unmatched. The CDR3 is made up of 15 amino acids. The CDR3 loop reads CASRVSGSSYNEQFF. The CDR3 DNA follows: TGTGCCAGCAGGGTTAGCGGGAGCTCCTACAATGAGCAGTTCTTC.

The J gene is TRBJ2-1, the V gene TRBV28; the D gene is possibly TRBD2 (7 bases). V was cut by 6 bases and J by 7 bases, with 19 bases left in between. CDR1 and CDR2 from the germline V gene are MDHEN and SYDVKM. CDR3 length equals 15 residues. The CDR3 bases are TGTGCCAGCAGAACCGCGGGGCGGGGGCCAAATGAGCAGTTCTTC. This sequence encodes CASRTAGRGPNEQFF.

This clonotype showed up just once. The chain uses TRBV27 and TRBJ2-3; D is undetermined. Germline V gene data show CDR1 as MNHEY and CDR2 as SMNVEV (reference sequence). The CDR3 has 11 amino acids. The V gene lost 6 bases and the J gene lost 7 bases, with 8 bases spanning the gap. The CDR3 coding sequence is TGTGCCAGCAGGGCGAGGAATACGCAGTATTTT. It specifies CASRARNTQYF.

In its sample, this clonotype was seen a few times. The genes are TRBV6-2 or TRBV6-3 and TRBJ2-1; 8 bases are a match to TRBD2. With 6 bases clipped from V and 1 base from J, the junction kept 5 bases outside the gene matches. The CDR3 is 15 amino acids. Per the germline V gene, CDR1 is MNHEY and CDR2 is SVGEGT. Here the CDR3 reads CASRLSGGSYNEQFF. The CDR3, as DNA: TGTGCCAGCAGGTTGAGCGGGGGATCCTACAATGAGCAGTTCTTC.

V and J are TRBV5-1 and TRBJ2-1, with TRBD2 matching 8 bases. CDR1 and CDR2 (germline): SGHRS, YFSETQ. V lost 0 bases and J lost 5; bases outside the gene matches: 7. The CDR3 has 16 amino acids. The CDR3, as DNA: TGCGCCAGCAGCTTGGCCAATCTAGCGGGCCACAATGAGCAGTTCTTC. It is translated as CASSLANLAGHNEQFF.

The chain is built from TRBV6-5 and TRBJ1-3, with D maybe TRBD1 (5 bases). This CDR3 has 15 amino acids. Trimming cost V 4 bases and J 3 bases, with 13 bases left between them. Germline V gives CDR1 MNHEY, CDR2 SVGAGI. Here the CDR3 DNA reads TGTGCCAGCAGTTTGACCGGGACTGTTGGAAACACCATATATTTT. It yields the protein CASSLTGTVGNTIYF.

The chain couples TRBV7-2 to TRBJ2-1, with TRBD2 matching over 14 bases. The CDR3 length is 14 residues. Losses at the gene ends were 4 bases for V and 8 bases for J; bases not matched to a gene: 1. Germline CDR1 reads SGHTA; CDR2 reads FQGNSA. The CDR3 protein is CASSSGLAGDEQFF. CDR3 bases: TGTGCCAGCAGCTCGGGACTAGCGGGAGATGAGCAGTTCTTC.

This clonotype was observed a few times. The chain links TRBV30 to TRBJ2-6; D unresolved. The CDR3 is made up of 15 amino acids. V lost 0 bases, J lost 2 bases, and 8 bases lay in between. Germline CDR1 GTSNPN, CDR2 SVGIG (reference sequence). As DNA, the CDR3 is TGTGCCTGGAGTGTACGGGCAACTGGGGCCAACGTCCTGACTTTC. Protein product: CAWSVRATGANVLTF.

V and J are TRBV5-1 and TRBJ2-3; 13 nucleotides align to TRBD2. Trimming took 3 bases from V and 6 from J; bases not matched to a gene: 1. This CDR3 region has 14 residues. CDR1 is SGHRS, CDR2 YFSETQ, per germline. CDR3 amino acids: CASSSTSGRDTQYF. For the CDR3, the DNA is TGCGCCAGCAGCTCGACTAGCGGGAGGGATACGCAGTATTTT.

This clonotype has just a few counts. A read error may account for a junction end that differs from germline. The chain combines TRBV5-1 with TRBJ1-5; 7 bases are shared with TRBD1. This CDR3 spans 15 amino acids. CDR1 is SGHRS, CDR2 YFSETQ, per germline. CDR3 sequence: CASRLEGTGNQPQHF. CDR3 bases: TGCGCCAGCAGGTTGGAAGGGACAGGCAATCAGCCCCAGCATTTT.

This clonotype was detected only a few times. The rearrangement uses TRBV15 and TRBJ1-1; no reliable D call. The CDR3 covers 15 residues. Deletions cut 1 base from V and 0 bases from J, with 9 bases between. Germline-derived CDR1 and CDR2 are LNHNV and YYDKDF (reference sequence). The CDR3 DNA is TGTGCCACCAGCAGAGGAATGGTCATGAACACTGAAGCTTTCTTT. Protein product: CATSRGMVMNTEAFF.

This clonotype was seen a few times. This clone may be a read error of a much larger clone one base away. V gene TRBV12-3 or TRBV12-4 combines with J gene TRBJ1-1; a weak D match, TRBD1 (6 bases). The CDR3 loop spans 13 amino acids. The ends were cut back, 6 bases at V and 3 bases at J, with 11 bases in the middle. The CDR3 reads CASSQGQHTEAFF. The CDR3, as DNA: TGTGCCAGCAGCCAAGGACAGCACACTGAAGCTTTCTTT.

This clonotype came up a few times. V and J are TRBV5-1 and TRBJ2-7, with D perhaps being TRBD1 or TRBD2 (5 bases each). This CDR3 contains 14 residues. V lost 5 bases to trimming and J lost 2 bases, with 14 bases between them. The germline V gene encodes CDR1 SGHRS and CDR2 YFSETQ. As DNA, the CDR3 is TGCGCCAGCAGATTTCTTAGGGGAGCCTACGAGCAGTACTTC. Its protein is CASRFLRGAYEQYF.

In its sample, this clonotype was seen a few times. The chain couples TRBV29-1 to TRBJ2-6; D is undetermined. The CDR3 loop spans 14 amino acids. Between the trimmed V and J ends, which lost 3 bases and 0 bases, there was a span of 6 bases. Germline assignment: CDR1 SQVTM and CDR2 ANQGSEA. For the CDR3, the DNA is TGCAGCGTTGATCAGCGCTCTGGGGCCAACGTCCTGACTTTC. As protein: CSVDQRSGANVLTF.

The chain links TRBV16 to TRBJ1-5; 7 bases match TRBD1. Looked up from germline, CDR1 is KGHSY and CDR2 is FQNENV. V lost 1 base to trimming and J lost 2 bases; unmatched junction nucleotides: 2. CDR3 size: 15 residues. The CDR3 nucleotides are TGTGCCAGCAGCCAATTTACAGGGGGCAATCAGCCCCAGCATTTT. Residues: CASSQFTGGNQPQHF.